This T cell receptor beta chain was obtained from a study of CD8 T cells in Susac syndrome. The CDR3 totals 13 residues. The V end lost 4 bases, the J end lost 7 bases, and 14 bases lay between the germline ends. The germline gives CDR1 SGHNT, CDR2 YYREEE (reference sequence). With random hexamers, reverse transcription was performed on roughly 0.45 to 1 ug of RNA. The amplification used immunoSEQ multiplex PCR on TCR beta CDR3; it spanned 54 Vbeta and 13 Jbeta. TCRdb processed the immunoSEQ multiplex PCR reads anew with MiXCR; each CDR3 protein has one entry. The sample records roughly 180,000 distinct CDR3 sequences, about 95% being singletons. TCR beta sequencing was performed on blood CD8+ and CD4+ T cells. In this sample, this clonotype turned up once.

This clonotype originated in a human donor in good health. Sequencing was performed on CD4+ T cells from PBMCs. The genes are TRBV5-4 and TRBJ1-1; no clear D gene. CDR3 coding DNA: TGTGCCAGCAGCGATGGGCCGCGTATTGAAGCTTTCTTT. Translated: CASSDGPRIEAFF.